Listed below are T cell receptor beta chains from one sample, sequenced in a study of T cells in Graves' hyperthyroidism and ophthalmopathy. TCRdb re-analysed the multiplex PCR reads in MiXCR, keeping a single row per CDR3 protein. This repertoire shows 500,000 to 650,000 distinct CDR3 sequences, 40% to 55% found once; its top ten account for 35% to 50%. Sequencing input: peripheral blood or thyroid tissue (not recorded which). These receptor sequences come from an adult woman with Graves' disease, either hyperthyroidism or ophthalmopathy (not recorded which). Each CDR3 is given with its conserved first and last residue. Each record gives: J gene, V gene, clone size, D gene, CDR3 protein, CDR3 DNA. A D gene is named only where the DNA matches it firmly. A clone size is listed for some rows: how often the clone was seen (once, few, many), or a class if it is expanded.

j_call: TRBJ2-7; v_call: TRBV7-3; clone_size: NA; d_call: TRBD2; cdr3_aa: CASSRGESGESSYEQYF; cdr3_nt: TGTGCCAGCAGTCGAGGTGAAAGCGGGGAAAGCTCCTACGAGCAGTACTTC
j_call: TRBJ2-2; v_call: TRBV12-3/TRBV12-4; clone_size: NA; d_call: NA; cdr3_aa: CASKLNTGELSW; cdr3_nt: TGTGCCAGCAAATTGAACACCGGGGAGCTGTCTTGG
j_call: TRBJ1-6; v_call: TRBV7-8; clone_size: NA; d_call: NA; cdr3_aa: CASSLPHRQTGKASPLHF; cdr3_nt: TGTGCCAGCAGCTTACCCCACCGACAGACTGGGAAGGCGTCACCCCTCCACTTT
j_call: TRBJ1-2; v_call: TRBV29-1; clone_size: NA; d_call: TRBD1; cdr3_aa: CSVGTGVYGYTF; cdr3_nt: TGCAGCGTCGGGACAGGGGTATATGGCTACACCTTC
j_call: TRBJ1-5; v_call: TRBV20-1; clone_size: NA; d_call: NA; cdr3_aa: CSASFTGNQPQHF; cdr3_nt: TGCAGTGCTAGCTTCACCGGCAATCAGCCCCAGCATTTT
j_call: TRBJ2-7; v_call: TRBV7-8; clone_size: once; d_call: NA; cdr3_aa: CASSSLRGKDEQYF; cdr3_nt: TGTGCCAGCAGCTCCCTCCGGGGGAAAGACGAGCAGTACTTC
j_call: TRBJ1-1; v_call: TRBV10-3; clone_size: NA; d_call: TRBD1; cdr3_aa: CAIGEGQGNTEAFF; cdr3_nt: TGTGCCATCGGTGAGGGACAGGGGAACACTGAAGCTTTCTTT
j_call: TRBJ1-5; v_call: TRBV10-2; clone_size: NA; d_call: NA; cdr3_aa: CASSEWGRNQPQHF; cdr3_nt: TGCGCCAGCAGTGAATGGGGCAGGAATCAGCCCCAGCATTTT
j_call: TRBJ2-7; v_call: TRBV5-6; clone_size: NA; d_call: TRBD1; cdr3_aa: CASTHTNQGVDEQYF; cdr3_nt: TGTGCCAGCACCCATACCAACCAGGGGGTTGACGAGCAGTACTTC
j_call: TRBJ1-3; v_call: TRBV29-1; clone_size: many; d_call: NA; cdr3_aa: CSVEPGGSGNTIYF; cdr3_nt: TGCAGCGTTGAGCCCGGGGGCTCTGGAAACACCATATATTTT
j_call: TRBJ2-7; v_call: TRBV7-9; clone_size: NA; d_call: NA; cdr3_aa: CASSLDGSGYEQYF; cdr3_nt: TGCGCCAGCAGCCTAGATGGGTCAGGCTACGAGCAGTACTTC
j_call: TRBJ2-7; v_call: TRBV7-9; clone_size: many; d_call: NA; cdr3_aa: CASSLDREREQYF; cdr3_nt: TGTGCCAGCAGCTTAGACAGGGAACGCGAGCAGTACTTC
j_call: TRBJ1-4; v_call: TRBV7-9; clone_size: many; d_call: NA; cdr3_aa: CASSLKGGSEKLFF; cdr3_nt: TGTGCCAGCAGCTTAAAAGGTGGAAGTGAAAAACTGTTTTTT
j_call: TRBJ2-7; v_call: TRBV11-2; clone_size: NA; d_call: NA; cdr3_aa: CASSWSSSYEQYF; cdr3_nt: TGTGCCAGCAGTTGGAGCAGCTCCTACGAGCAGTACTTC
j_call: TRBJ1-5; v_call: TRBV19; clone_size: NA; d_call: NA; cdr3_aa: CASSIGTTNQPQHF; cdr3_nt: TGTGCCAGTAGTATCGGGACAACTAATCAGCCCCAGCATTTT
j_call: TRBJ1-2; v_call: TRBV20-1; clone_size: NA; d_call: NA; cdr3_aa: CSAIRGGYTF; cdr3_nt: TGCAGTGCTATACGGGGGGGCTACACCTTC
j_call: TRBJ1-2; v_call: TRBV15; clone_size: NA; d_call: NA; cdr3_aa: CATSRANYDYTF; cdr3_nt: TGTGCCACCAGCAGGGCGAACTATGACTACACCTTC
j_call: TRBJ2-7; v_call: TRBV5-4; clone_size: many; d_call: TRBD2; cdr3_aa: CASSQTGTKTYEQYF; cdr3_nt: TGTGCCAGCAGCCAAACCGGGACTAAAACTTACGAGCAGTACTTC
j_call: TRBJ1-2; v_call: TRBV9; clone_size: NA; d_call: NA; cdr3_aa: CASLGVGGYTF; cdr3_nt: TGTGCCAGTCTTGGGGTCGGAGGCTACACCTTC
j_call: TRBJ2-7; v_call: TRBV20-1; clone_size: NA; d_call: NA; cdr3_aa: CSAHEIYLDEQYF; cdr3_nt: TGCAGTGCACACGAAATTTATCTCGACGAGCAGTACTTC
j_call: TRBJ2-3; v_call: TRBV12-3/TRBV12-4; clone_size: NA; d_call: NA; cdr3_aa: CASSLGSPDTQYF; cdr3_nt: TGTGCCAGCAGTTTGGGTAGCCCAGATACGCAGTATTTT
j_call: TRBJ2-5; v_call: TRBV6-5; clone_size: NA; d_call: NA; cdr3_aa: CASSPRGPIRYQETQYF; cdr3_nt: TGTGCCAGCAGTCCTCGTGGCCCGATACGTTACCAAGAGACCCAGTACTTC
j_call: TRBJ2-7; v_call: TRBV2; clone_size: once; d_call: NA; cdr3_aa: CASSEARAGHGLYEQYF; cdr3_nt: TGTGCCAGCAGTGAAGCGCGAGCGGGACACGGCCTGTACGAGCAGTACTTC
j_call: TRBJ1-1; v_call: TRBV29-1; clone_size: NA; d_call: NA; cdr3_aa: CSVDTEVNTEAFF; cdr3_nt: TGCAGCGTTGACACAGAAGTGAACACTGAAGCTTTCTTT
j_call: TRBJ2-5; v_call: TRBV2; clone_size: NA; d_call: NA; cdr3_aa: CASSDVGIQETQYF; cdr3_nt: TGTGCCAGCAGTGATGTGGGAATTCAAGAGACCCAGTACTTC
j_call: TRBJ2-7; v_call: TRBV5-1; clone_size: NA; d_call: NA; cdr3_aa: CASSTKTGTWSGEQYF; cdr3_nt: TGCGCCAGCAGCACAAAGACCGGGACATGGAGTGGGGAGCAGTACTTC
j_call: TRBJ1-6; v_call: TRBV7-9; clone_size: many; d_call: NA; cdr3_aa: CASSLKMGPSNNSPLHF; cdr3_nt: TGTGCCAGCAGCTTGAAGATGGGACCGAGTAATAATTCACCCCTCCACTTT
j_call: TRBJ1-5; v_call: TRBV9; clone_size: NA; d_call: NA; cdr3_aa: CASSQGIWGGQPQHF; cdr3_nt: TGCGCCAGCAGCCAAGGTATCTGGGGTGGGCAGCCCCAGCATTTT
j_call: TRBJ1-2; v_call: TRBV28; clone_size: NA; d_call: NA; cdr3_aa: CAITGWGAYGYTF; cdr3_nt: TGTGCCATCACTGGGTGGGGGGCCTATGGCTACACCTTC
j_call: TRBJ2-5; v_call: TRBV6-2/TRBV6-3; clone_size: NA; d_call: NA; cdr3_aa: CASSVVGTPEETQYF; cdr3_nt: TGTGCCAGCAGTGTTGTGGGGACTCCCGAAGAGACCCAGTACTTC
j_call: TRBJ2-7; v_call: TRBV6-2/TRBV6-3; clone_size: few; d_call: NA; cdr3_aa: CASEGSGRWGEQYF; cdr3_nt: TGTGCCAGCGAAGGGAGCGGACGGTGGGGGGAGCAGTACTTC
j_call: TRBJ2-5; v_call: TRBV7-8; clone_size: many; d_call: NA; cdr3_aa: CASSLGALLATQYF; cdr3_nt: TGTGCCAGCAGCTTAGGGGCTTTATTGGCGACCCAGTACTTC
j_call: TRBJ1-5; v_call: TRBV27; clone_size: once; d_call: TRBD1; cdr3_aa: CASSRGGRDQPQHF; cdr3_nt: TGTGCCAGCAGTCGAGGGGGCAGGGATCAGCCCCAGCATTTT
j_call: TRBJ1-6; v_call: TRBV20-1; clone_size: once; d_call: NA; cdr3_aa: CSARGPGGSPLHF; cdr3_nt: TGCAGTGCTAGAGGACCCGGCGGGTCACCCCTCCACTTT
j_call: TRBJ1-1; v_call: TRBV4-2; clone_size: NA; d_call: NA; cdr3_aa: CASSQKIGTFF; cdr3_nt: TGTGCCAGCAGCCAAAAGATTGGGACTTTCTTT
j_call: TRBJ1-4; v_call: TRBV10-3; clone_size: once; d_call: NA; cdr3_aa: CAIRGGDYRKWGNEKLFF; cdr3_nt: TGTGCCATCAGGGGGGGTGACTACCGCAAGTGGGGGAATGAAAAACTGTTTTTT
j_call: TRBJ1-2; v_call: TRBV20-1; clone_size: many; d_call: TRBD1; cdr3_aa: CSADRGFYGYTF; cdr3_nt: TGCAGTGCGGACAGGGGTTTCTATGGCTACACCTTC
j_call: TRBJ2-6; v_call: TRBV7-9; clone_size: many; d_call: TRBD1; cdr3_aa: CASSGRTGIGANVLTF; cdr3_nt: TGTGCCAGCAGCGGAAGGACAGGGATCGGGGCCAACGTCCTGACTTTC
j_call: TRBJ2-7; v_call: TRBV4-3; clone_size: NA; d_call: NA; cdr3_aa: CASSQETTYEQYF; cdr3_nt: TGCGCCAGCAGCCAAGAAACTACCTACGAGCAGTACTTC
j_call: TRBJ1-6; v_call: TRBV20-1; clone_size: NA; d_call: NA; cdr3_aa: CSAREGSNSPLHF; cdr3_nt: TGCAGTGCTAGAGAGGGGAGCAATTCACCCCTCCACTTT
j_call: TRBJ1-1; v_call: TRBV7-6; clone_size: many; d_call: NA; cdr3_aa: CASSSSNRGGAFF; cdr3_nt: TGTGCCAGCAGCTCGAGCAACAGAGGTGGAGCTTTCTTT
j_call: TRBJ1-2; v_call: TRBV12-3/TRBV12-4; clone_size: many; d_call: NA; cdr3_aa: CASKSRVSANYGYTF; cdr3_nt: TGTGCCAGCAAGAGCCGGGTCTCAGCAAACTATGGCTACACCTTC
j_call: TRBJ1-1; v_call: TRBV10-3; clone_size: NA; d_call: NA; cdr3_aa: CAIRSGWTEAFF; cdr3_nt: TGTGCCATCAGATCAGGGTGGACTGAAGCTTTCTTT
j_call: TRBJ1-6; v_call: TRBV7-9; clone_size: few; d_call: NA; cdr3_aa: CASSPDSALLHF; cdr3_nt: TGTGCCAGCAGCCCTGACAGCGCTCTCCTCCACTTT
j_call: TRBJ1-1; v_call: TRBV28; clone_size: NA; d_call: NA; cdr3_aa: CASSSGALGDTEAFF; cdr3_nt: TGTGCCAGCAGCTCAGGCGCCCTCGGGGACACTGAAGCTTTCTTT
j_call: TRBJ2-2; v_call: TRBV6-5; clone_size: many; d_call: NA; cdr3_aa: CASSLREELFF; cdr3_nt: TGTGCCAGCAGCTTGCGGGAGGAGCTGTTTTTT
j_call: TRBJ1-1; v_call: TRBV7-9; clone_size: once; d_call: NA; cdr3_aa: CASIRGRVSTEAFF; cdr3_nt: TGCGCCAGCATAAGGGGAAGAGTGAGCACTGAAGCTTTCTTT
j_call: TRBJ2-7; v_call: TRBV7-2; clone_size: many; d_call: NA; cdr3_aa: CASSLSRDLYEQYF; cdr3_nt: TGTGCCAGCAGCTTGTCCCGGGACCTTTACGAGCAGTACTTC
j_call: TRBJ2-2; v_call: TRBV19; clone_size: NA; d_call: TRBD1; cdr3_aa: CASRTGWNTGELFF; cdr3_nt: TGTGCCAGCCGGACAGGGTGGAACACCGGGGAGCTGTTTTTT
j_call: TRBJ2-5; v_call: TRBV20-1; clone_size: NA; d_call: NA; cdr3_aa: CSAYPWTGNQETQYF; cdr3_nt: TGCAGTGCTTACCCCTGGACGGGCAACCAAGAGACCCAGTACTTC
j_call: TRBJ2-3; v_call: TRBV7-2; clone_size: NA; d_call: NA; cdr3_aa: CASSRDRHTTDTQYF; cdr3_nt: TGTGCCAGCAGCCGGGACCGACACACCACAGATACGCAGTATTTT
j_call: TRBJ1-2; v_call: TRBV12-3/TRBV12-4; clone_size: NA; d_call: NA; cdr3_aa: CAGSLRRSVGYTF; cdr3_nt: TGTGCCGGCAGTTTACGACGGTCAGTAGGCTACACCTTC
j_call: TRBJ1-4; v_call: TRBV27; clone_size: few; d_call: NA; cdr3_aa: CASSWGRGEKLFF; cdr3_nt: TGTGCCAGCAGTTGGGGGCGTGGAGAAAAACTGTTTTTT
j_call: TRBJ1-1; v_call: TRBV7-3; clone_size: many; d_call: NA; cdr3_aa: CASSALGGMNTEAFF; cdr3_nt: TGTGCCAGCAGTGCCCTAGGGGGGATGAACACTGAAGCTTTCTTT
j_call: TRBJ2-7; v_call: TRBV5-1; clone_size: many; d_call: TRBD2; cdr3_aa: CASSKGGLVDEQYF; cdr3_nt: TGCGCCAGCAGCAAGGGAGGGCTGGTTGACGAGCAGTACTTC
j_call: TRBJ1-5; v_call: TRBV2; clone_size: many; d_call: NA; cdr3_aa: CASSAGVGDFQPQHF; cdr3_nt: TGTGCCAGCAGTGCGGGGGTTGGTGATTTTCAGCCCCAGCATTTT
j_call: TRBJ2-7; v_call: TRBV29-1; clone_size: NA; d_call: TRBD1; cdr3_aa: CSSSTGPGEQYF; cdr3_nt: TGCAGCTCGTCGACAGGGCCCGGAGAGCAGTACTTC